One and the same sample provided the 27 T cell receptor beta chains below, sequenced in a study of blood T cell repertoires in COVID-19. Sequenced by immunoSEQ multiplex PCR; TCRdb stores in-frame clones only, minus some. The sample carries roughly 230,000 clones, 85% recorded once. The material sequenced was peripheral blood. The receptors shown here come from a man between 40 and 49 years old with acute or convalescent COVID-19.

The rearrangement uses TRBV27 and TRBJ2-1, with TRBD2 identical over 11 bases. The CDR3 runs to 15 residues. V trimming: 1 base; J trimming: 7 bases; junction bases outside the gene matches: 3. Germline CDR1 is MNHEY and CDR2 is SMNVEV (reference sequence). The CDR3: CASSLWVAGGNEQFF. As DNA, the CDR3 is TGTGCCAGCAGTTTATGGGTAGCGGGGGGGAATGAGCAGTTCTTC.

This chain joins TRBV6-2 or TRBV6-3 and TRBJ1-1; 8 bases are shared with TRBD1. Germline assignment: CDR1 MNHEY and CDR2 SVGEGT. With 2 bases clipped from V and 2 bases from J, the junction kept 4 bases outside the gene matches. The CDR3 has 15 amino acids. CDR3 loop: CASSYRTGYNTEAFF. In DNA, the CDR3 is TGTGCCAGCAGTTACCGGACAGGGTATAACACTGAAGCTTTCTTT.

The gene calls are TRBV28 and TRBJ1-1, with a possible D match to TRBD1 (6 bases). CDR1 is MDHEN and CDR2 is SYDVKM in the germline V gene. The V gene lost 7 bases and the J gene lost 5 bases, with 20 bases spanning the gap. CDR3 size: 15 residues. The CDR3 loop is CASTPLGGAGTEAFF. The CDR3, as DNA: TGTGCCAGCACCCCCCTGGGGGGGGCTGGTACTGAAGCTTTCTTT.

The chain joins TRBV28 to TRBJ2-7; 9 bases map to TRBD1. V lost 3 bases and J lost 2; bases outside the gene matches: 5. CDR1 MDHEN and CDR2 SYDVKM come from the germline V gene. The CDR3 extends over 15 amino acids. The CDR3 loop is CASSFTGGAAYEQYF. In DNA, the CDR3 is TGTGCCAGCAGTTTTACAGGGGGCGCCGCCTACGAGCAGTACTTC. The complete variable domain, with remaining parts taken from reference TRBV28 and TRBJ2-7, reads DVKVTQSSRYLVKRTGEKVFLECVQDMDHENMFWYRQDPGLGLRLIYFSYDVKMKEKGDIPEGYSVSREKKERFSLILESASTNQTSMYLCASSFTGGAAYEQYFGPGTRLTVT.

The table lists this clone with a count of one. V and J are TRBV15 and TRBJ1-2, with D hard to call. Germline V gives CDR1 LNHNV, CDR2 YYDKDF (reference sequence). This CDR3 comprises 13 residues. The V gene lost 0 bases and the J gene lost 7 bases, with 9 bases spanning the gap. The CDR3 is CATSRDLGVGYTF. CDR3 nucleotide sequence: TGTGCCACCAGCAGAGATCTCGGGGTTGGCTACACCTTC.

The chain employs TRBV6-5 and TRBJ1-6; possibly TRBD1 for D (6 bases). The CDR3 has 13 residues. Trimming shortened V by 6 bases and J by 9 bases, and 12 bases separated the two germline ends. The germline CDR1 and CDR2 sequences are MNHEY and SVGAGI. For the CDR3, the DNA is TGTGCCAGCAGACAGGGATTTGGTTCACCCCTCCACTTT. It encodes CASRQGFGSPLHF.

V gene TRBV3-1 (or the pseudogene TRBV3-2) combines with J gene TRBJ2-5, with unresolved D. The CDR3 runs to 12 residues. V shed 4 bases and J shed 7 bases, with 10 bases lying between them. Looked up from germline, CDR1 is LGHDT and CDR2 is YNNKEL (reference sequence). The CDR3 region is CASSLPPGTQYF. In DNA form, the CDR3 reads TGTGCCAGCAGCCTTCCGCCGGGGACCCAGTACTTC.

Here the CDR3 DNA reads TGTGCCAGCAGTGAAAGGGGAGGGGCAGGGACGACCTACAATGAGCAGTTCTTC. Residues: CASSERGGAGTTYNEQFF. The chain carries TRBV6-1 and TRBJ2-1; 7 bases match TRBD2. V was pared by 2 bases and J by 2 bases, with 12 bases of the junction left unmatched. The germline gives CDR1 MNHNS, CDR2 SASEGT. The CDR3 has 18 amino acids.

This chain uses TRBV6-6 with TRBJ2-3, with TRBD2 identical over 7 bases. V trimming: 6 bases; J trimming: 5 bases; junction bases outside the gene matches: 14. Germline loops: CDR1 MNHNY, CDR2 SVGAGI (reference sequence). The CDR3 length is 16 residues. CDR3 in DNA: TGTGCCAGCAGAACCCCCGGGGCGGGGGAAATAGATACGCAGTATTTT. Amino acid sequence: CASRTPGAGEIDTQYF.

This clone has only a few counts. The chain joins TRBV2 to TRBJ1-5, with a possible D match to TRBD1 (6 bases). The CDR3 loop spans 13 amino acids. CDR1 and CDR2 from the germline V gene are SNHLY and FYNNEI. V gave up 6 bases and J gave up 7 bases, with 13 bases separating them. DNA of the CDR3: TGTGCCAGCAGGGAGACAGGTAACCAGCCCCAGCATTTT. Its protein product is CASRETGNQPQHF.

The CDR3 region is CASSRPGTGGKETQYF. CDR3 DNA sequence: TGTGCCAGCAGTCGACCGGGGACAGGGGGCAAGGAGACCCAGTACTTC. V usage is TRBV28 and J usage is TRBJ2-5, with 12 bases matching TRBD1. Germline V gene lookup returns CDR1 MDHEN and CDR2 SYDVKM. CDR3 length: 16 residues. The V gene end was trimmed by 5 bases and the J gene end by 5 bases; junction bases not matched to a gene: 9.

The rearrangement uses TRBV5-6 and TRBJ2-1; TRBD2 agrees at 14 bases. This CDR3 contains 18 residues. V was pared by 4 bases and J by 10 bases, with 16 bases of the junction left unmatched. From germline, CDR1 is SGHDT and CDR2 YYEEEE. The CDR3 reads CASSPGVFGLAGGGEQFF. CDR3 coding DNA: TGTGCCAGCAGCCCGGGAGTATTCGGACTAGCGGGGGGAGGAGAGCAGTTCTTC.

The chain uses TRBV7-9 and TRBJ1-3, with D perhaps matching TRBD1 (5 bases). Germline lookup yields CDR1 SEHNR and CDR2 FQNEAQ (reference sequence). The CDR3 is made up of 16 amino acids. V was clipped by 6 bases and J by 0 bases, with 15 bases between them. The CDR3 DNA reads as TGTGCCAGCAGACCGCAGGGAATTGGCTCTGGAAACACCATATATTTT. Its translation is CASRPQGIGSGNTIYF.

The CDR3 sequence is CATSDSQWQLDTQYF. The CDR3 DNA follows: TGTGCCACCAGTGATTCCCAATGGCAGTTAGATACGCAGTATTTT. The rearrangement uses TRBV24-1 and TRBJ2-3; unclear D gene. V was shortened by 2 bases and J by 5 bases, with 13 bases between the two germline ends. The germline V gene encodes CDR1 KGHDR and CDR2 SFDVKD. This CDR3 has 15 residues.

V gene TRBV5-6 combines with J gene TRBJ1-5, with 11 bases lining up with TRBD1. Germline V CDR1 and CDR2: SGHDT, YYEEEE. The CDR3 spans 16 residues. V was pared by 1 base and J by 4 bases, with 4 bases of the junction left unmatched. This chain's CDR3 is CASSLLGTGGNQPQHF. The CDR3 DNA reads TGTGCCAGCAGCTTGTTAGGGACAGGGGGGAATCAGCCCCAGCATTTT.

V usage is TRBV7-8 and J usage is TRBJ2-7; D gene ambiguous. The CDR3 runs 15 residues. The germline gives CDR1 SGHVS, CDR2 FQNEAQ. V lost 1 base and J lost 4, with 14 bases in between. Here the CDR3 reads CASSLGRIMEYEQYF. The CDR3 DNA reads TGTGCCAGCAGCTTAGGCCGTATTATGGAGTACGAGCAGTACTTC.

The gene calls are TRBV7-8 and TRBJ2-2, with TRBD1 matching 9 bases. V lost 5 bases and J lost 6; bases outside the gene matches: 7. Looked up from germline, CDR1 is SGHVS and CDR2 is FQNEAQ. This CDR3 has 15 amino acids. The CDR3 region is CASSPGTGSPGELFF. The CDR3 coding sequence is TGTGCCAGCAGCCCCGGGACAGGGTCTCCCGGGGAGCTGTTTTTT.

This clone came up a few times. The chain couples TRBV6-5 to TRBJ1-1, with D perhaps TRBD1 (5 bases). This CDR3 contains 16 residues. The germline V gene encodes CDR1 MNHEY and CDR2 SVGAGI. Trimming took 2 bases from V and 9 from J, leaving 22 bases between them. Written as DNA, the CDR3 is TGTGCCAGCAGTTACCGGGGGGACTCCAGCTGCGACCAAGCTTTCTTT. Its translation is CASSYRGDSSCDQAFF.

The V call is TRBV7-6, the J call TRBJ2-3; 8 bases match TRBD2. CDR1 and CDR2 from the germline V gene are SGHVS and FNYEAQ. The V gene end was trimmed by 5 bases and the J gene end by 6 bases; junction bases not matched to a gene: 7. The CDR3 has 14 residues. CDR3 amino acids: CASSQRTSMDTQYF. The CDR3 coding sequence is TGTGCCAGCAGCCAAAGGACTAGCATGGATACGCAGTATTTT. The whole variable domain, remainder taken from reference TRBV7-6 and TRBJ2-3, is GAGVSQSPRYKVTKRGQDVALRCDPISGHVSLYWYRQALGQGPEFLTYFNYEAQQDKSGLPNDRFSAERPEGSISTLTIQRTEQRDSAMYRCASSQRTSMDTQYFGPGTRLTVL.

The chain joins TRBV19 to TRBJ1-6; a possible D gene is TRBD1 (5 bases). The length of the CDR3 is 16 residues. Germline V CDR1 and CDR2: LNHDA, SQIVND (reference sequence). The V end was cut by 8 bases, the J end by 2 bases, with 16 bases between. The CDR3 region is CASRLSRETYNSPLHF. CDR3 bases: TGTGCCAGTCGGTTATCCAGGGAAACCTATAATTCACCCCTCCACTTT.

Written as DNA, the CDR3 is TGTGCCAGCAGCGTAGTCTTTGACACTGAAGCTTTCTTT. Its translation: CASSVVFDTEAFF. V and J are TRBV9 and TRBJ1-1; no clear D. Germline CDR1 SGDLS, CDR2 YYNGEE. Trimming cost V 0 bases and J 3 bases, with 6 bases left between them. The CDR3 is made up of 13 amino acids.

This chain's CDR3 is CASSPGGRGHGEAFF. The CDR3 DNA reads TGTGCCAGCAGTCCCGGGGGCAGGGGGCACGGTGAAGCTTTCTTT. The chain links TRBV6-5 to TRBJ1-1; 8 nucleotides agree with TRBD1. CDR3 length: 15 amino acids. CDR1 is MNHEY and CDR2 is SVGAGI in the germline V gene. The junction had 12 bases not matched to a gene; V was cut back by 5 bases and J by 7 bases.

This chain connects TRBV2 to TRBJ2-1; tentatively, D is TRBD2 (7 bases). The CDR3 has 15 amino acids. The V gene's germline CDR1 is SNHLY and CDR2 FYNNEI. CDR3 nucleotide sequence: TGTTCCGCAAGGGGGGGAAACTACGTGTACAATGAGCAGTTCTTC. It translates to CSARGGNYVYNEQFF.

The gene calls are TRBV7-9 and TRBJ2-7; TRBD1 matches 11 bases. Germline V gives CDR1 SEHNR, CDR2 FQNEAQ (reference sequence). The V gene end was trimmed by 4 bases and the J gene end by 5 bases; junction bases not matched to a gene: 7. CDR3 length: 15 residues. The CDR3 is CASSSKDRGLNEQYF. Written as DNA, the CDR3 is TGTGCCAGCAGCTCGAAGGACAGGGGGCTTAACGAGCAGTACTTC.

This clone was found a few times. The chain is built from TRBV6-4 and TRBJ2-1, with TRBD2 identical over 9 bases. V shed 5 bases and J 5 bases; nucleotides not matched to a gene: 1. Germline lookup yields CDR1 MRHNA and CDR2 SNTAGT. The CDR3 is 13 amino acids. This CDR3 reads CASSSGGHNEQFF. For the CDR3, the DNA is TGTGCCAGCAGTAGCGGGGGGCACAATGAGCAGTTCTTC.

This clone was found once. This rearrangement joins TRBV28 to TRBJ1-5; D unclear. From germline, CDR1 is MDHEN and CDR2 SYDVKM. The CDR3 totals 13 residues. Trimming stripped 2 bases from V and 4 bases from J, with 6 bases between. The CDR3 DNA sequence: TGTGCCAGCAGTTTAGTCGGGAATCAGCCCCAGCATTTT. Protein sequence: CASSLVGNQPQHF.

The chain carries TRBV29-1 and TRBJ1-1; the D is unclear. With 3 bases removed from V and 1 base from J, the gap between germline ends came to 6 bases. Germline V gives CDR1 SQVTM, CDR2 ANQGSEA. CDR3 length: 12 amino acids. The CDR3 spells CSVDSGNTEAFF. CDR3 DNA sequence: TGCAGCGTTGATTCCGGGAACACTGAAGCTTTCTTT.